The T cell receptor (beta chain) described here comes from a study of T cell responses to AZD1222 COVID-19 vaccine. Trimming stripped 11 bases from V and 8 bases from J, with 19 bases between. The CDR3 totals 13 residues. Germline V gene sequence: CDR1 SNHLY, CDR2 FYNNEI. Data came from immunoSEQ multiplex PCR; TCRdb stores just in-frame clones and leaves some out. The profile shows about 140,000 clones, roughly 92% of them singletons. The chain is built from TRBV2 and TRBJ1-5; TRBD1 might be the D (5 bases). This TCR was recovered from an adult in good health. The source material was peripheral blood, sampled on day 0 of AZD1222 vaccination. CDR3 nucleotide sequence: TGTGCCTCCCGGGGGACGAGGGGCGAGCCCCAGCATTTT. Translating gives CASRGTRGEPQHF.